This is a list of T cell receptor beta chains from one sample in a study of control samples from healthy donors and cancer patients. TCRdb's table, derived via immunoSEQ multiplex PCR, lists solely in-frame clones and lacks some. The repertoire has 90,000 or so clones, about 89% of them found once; the top ten carry roughly 7.6%. Sequencing was done on a sample of blood. Receptors originate from a woman aged 60-75 years in good health. Each CDR3 is given with its conserved first and last residue.

TRBJ2-3 TRBV4-3 CASSQDSRVGDTQYF
TRBJ2-3 TRBV6-5 CASSHRARDTQYF
TRBJ1-1 TRBV19 CASSISGSRAEAFF
TRBJ2-1 TRBV5-1 CASSLVGPNNEWFF
TRBJ2-1 TRBV5-1 CASSPLSSSYNEQFF
TRBJ2-5 TRBV3-1/TRBV3-2 CASSHVETQYF
TRBJ2-5 TRBV5-6 CASSLRWAETQYF
TRBJ1-1 TRBV18 CASSPQGVGYTEAFF
TRBJ1-1 TRBV7-9 CASSLGYNQNTEAFF
TRBJ2-6 TRBV29-1 CSAVENSGANVLTF
TRBJ2-7 TRBV28 CASSFPGTSSGEQYF
TRBJ1-1 TRBV30 CAAWGGEAFF
TRBJ2-7 TRBV11-3 CASSLGFLGDRGEQYF
TRBJ2-7 TRBV24-1 CATSDSPGTGVSYEQYF
TRBJ1-3 TRBV11-2 CASSRDRSGTGNTIYF
TRBJ2-2 TRBV6-1 CASSESAGNTGELFF
TRBJ2-1 TRBV29-1 CSVVGQYYNEQFF
TRBJ1-2 TRBV9 CASSPLSGGYTF
TRBJ2-4 TRBV21-1 CASSSDSKNIQYF
TRBJ1-1 TRBV25-1 CASSEYRGPHTEAFF
TRBJ1-1 TRBV27 CASSLTRQVMNTEAFF
TRBJ2-2 TRBV4-3 CASSPEWGRSNTGELFF
TRBJ1-1 TRBV25-1 CASSGGYEANTEAFF
TRBJ2-1 TRBV7-9 CASSPTGQGPGNEQFF
TRBJ2-7 TRBV29-1 CSVGKTGFYEQYF
TRBJ2-1 TRBV11-3 CASTTGGKPYNEQFF
TRBJ2-7 TRBV5-1 CASSLYYSYEQYF
TRBJ1-2 TRBV2 CASSKTTGQTYGYTF
TRBJ1-1 TRBV19 CASTYRVTTEAFF
TRBJ1-5 TRBV4-2 CASSQVSGSNQPQHF
TRBJ1-1 TRBV28 CASSSPQEAEAFF
TRBJ2-3 TRBV5-1 CASSSQNTDTQYF
TRBJ1-1 TRBV10-3 CAISESTQGARTEAFF
TRBJ1-3 TRBV7-2 CASSFRRGGGNTIYF
TRBJ2-1 TRBV6-6 CASSWGGDARNEQFF
TRBJ2-6 TRBV5-1 CASSLGTGSSGANVLTF
TRBJ2-3 TRBV3-1/TRBV3-2 CASSQNSNIRTTDTQYF
TRBJ1-2 TRBV6-1 CASSEASRQGKSGYTF
TRBJ1-2 TRBV6-5 CASNPKGRYGYTF
TRBJ1-2 TRBV25-1 CAAGQGGPYGYTF
TRBJ2-1 TRBV5-1 CASSLETQGIGEQFF
TRBJ2-7 TRBV28 CASTTTREQYF
TRBJ2-1 TRBV4-1 CASSRPGQSLRDNEQFF
TRBJ1-1 TRBV9 CASSVFPNRYTEAFF
TRBJ2-3 TRBV27 CASSFLTGGHTDTQYF
TRBJ1-5 TRBV10-3 CAISDQQGEPQHF
TRBJ1-2 TRBV2 CASTTWARRANYGYTF
TRBJ2-3 TRBV19 CASSISGAHTDTQYF
TRBJ1-1 TRBV6-2/TRBV6-3 CASSRQVNTEAFF
TRBJ1-5 TRBV6-5 CASSHREGQPQHF
TRBJ1-6 TRBV6-6 CASSMSRANSPLHF
TRBJ2-2 TRBV10-3 CAIKKDRGAGELFF
TRBJ2-3 TRBV5-4 CASTTPGADTQYF
TRBJ2-5 TRBV7-8 CASSLGHTRRETQYF
TRBJ1-6 TRBV7-9 CASSSSGNSPLHF
TRBJ1-5 TRBV28 CASSYRGRSNQPQHF
TRBJ1-4 TRBV7-2 CASSLTRGEKLFF